This T cell receptor beta chain was documented in a study of T cells in localized non-small cell lung cancer. As to this clone: The antigen remains unidentified.

The study, taken as a whole, reports: Turning up in adjacent lung were a median 57 of the top 100 tumor clones. Patients showing higher blood T cell density tended to see longer overall survival. Since sequencing was restricted to only one region of the tumor, intratumor heterogeneity remains a possibility. Uninvolved adjacent lung had the highest recorded T cell clonality, with tumor below it.

V was cut by 6 bases and J by 8 bases, with 8 bases left in between. CDR3 size: 11 residues. Per the germline V gene, CDR1 is ENHRY and CDR2 is SYGVKD. Clones were sequenced by immunoSEQ multiplex PCR, and TCRdb holds only the in-frame ones, with some missing. The table shows 130,000 or so clones, with roughly 90% occurring only once. The chain employs TRBV10-3 and TRBJ2-1, with D maybe TRBD1 (5 bases). The TCR was taken from a female donor over 55 with stage I lung adenocarcinoma. The material was peripheral blood, obtained before any cancer treatment. The CDR3 protein is CAIRQGYEQFF. DNA for the CDR3: TGTGCCATCAGGCAGGGCTATGAGCAGTTCTTC.